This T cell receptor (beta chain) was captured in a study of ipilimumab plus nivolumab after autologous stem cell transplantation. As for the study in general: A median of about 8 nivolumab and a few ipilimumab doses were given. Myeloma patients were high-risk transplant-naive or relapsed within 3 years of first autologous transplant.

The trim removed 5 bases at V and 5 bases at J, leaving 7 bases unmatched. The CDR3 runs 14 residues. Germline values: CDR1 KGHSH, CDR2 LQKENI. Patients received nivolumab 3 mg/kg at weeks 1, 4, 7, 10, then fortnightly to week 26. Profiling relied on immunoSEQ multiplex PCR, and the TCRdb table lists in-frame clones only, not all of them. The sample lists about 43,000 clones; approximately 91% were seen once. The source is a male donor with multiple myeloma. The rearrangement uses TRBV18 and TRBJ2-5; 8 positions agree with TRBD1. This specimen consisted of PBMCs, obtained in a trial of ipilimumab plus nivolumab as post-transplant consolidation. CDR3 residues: CASSSGQAGETQYF. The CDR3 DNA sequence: TGTGCCAGCTCATCGGGACAGGCGGGGGAGACCCAGTACTTC.